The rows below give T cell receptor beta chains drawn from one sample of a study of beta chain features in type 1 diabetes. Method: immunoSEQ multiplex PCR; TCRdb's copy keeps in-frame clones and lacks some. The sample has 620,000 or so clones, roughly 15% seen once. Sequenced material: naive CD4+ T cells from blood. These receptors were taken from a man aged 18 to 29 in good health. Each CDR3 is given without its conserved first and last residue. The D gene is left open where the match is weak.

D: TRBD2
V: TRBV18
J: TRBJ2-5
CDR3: ASSVGTSGVRETQY

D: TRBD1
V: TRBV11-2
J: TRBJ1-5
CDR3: ASSLETGGWNQPQH

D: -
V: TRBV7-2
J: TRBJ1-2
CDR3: ASSLYRAYGYT

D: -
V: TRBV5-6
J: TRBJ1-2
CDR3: ASSYRPEGYGYT

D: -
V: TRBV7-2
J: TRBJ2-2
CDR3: ASSLGTANTGELF

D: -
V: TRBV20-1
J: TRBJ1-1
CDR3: SASKVEAF

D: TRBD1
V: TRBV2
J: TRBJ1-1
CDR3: ASISTGQGATEAF

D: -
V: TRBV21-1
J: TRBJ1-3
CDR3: ASSLVWSLKRNTIY

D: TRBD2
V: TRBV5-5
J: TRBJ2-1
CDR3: ASHPLAAIYNEQF

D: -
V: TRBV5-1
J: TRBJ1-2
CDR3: ASSNTLGADYGYT

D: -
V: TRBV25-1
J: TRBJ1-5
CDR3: ASSPTETYQPQH

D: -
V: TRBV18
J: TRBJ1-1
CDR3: ASSPREGQNTEAF

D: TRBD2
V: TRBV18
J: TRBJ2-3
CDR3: ASSPPRLAGGSDTQY

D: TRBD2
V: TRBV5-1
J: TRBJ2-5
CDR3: ASSPSLAGEETQY

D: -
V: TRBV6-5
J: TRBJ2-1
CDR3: ASRRTGRNEQF

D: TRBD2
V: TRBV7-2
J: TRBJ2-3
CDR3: ASSRTSGGTDTQY

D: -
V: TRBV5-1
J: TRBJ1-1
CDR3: ASSPGDQTEAF

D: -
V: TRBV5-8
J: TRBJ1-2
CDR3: ASSRQNNYGYT

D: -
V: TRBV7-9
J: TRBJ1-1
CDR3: ASSLALNTEAF

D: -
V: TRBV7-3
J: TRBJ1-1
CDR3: ASRARAGAGTARQGTTEAF

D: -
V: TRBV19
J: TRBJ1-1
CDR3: ASSGQGKNTEAF

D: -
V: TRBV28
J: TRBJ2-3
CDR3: ASSLGSTSDTQY

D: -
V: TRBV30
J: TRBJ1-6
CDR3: AWSVSSLNSPLH

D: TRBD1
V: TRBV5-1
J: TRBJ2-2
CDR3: ASSLGQGKDTGELF

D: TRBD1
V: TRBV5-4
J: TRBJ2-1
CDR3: ASSTDRANEQF

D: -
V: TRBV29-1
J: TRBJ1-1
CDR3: SAETTKNTEAF

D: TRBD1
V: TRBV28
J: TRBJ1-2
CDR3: ASYPGTGGYGYT

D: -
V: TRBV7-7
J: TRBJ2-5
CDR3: ASSRGFLETQY

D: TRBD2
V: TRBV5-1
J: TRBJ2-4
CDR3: ASSLASSGEKNIQY

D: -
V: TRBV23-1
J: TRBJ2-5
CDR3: ASSQRRGRQETQY

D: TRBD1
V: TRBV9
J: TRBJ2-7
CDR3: ASSIGTGLIIPYEQY

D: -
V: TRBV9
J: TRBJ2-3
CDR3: ASSTHGPDTQY

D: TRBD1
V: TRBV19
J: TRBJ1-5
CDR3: ASSTGTGGGQPQH

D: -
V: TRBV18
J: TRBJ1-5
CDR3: ASSPQGNQPQH

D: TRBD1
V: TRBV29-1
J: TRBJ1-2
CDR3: ILDRVGYGYT

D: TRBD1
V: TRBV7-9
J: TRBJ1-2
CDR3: ASSLRGQDGVYGYT

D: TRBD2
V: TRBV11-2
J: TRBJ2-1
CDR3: ASSPRLAGANNEQF

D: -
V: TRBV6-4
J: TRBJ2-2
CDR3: ASRTANTGELF

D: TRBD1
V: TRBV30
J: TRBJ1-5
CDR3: AWSVQRTGRYSNQPQH

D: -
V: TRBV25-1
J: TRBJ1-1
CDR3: ASSGRGEAF

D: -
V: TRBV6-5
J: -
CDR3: ASSYSGSYEQY

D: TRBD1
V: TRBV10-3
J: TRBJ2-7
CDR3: AIRSGQGAYEQY

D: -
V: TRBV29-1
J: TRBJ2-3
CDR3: SVEYRADGDTQY

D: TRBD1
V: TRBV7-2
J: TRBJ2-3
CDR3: ASSLDRDRPRDTQY